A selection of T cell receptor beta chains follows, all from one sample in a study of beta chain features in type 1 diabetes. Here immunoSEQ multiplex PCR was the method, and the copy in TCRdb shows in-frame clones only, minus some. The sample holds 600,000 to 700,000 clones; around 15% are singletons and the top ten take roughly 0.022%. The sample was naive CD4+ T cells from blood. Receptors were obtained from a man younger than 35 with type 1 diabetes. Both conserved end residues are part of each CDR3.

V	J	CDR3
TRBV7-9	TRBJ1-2	CASSLEGLSPRNYGYTF
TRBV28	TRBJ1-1	CASSLASEGNTEAFF
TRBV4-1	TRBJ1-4	CASSQEETGISEKLFF
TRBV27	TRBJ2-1	CASKGGLDNEQFF
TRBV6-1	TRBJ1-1	CASILRDTHTEAFF
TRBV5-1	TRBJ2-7	CASSLATNEQYF
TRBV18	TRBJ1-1	CASSPQGPDTEAFF
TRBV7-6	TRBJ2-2	CASSSGPNTGELFF
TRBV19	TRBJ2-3	CASSPESLTQYF
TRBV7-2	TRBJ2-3	CASSLVTSGADTQYF
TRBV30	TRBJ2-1	CAWSVSDEQFF
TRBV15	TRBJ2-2	CATSRGQTNTGELFF
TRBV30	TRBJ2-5	CAWSVNRPETQYF
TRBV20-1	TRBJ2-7	CSPQGDSF
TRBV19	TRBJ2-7	CASSTPGLAAEQYF
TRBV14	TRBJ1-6	CASSQDWAPRETLHF
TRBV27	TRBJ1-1	CASTPRREAGTEAFF
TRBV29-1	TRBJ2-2	CSVEGQSFSGELFF
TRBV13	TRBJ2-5	CASSTLPLAGGPETQYF
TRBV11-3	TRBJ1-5	CASSLVNQPQHF
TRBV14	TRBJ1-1	CASSQYVRDTEAFF
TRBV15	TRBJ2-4	CATSRDASGQNIQYF
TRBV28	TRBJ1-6	CASSTPGQGSSYNSPLHF
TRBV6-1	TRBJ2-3	CASTLWGSTDTQYF
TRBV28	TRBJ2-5	CASSLGVRWETQYF
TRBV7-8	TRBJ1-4	CASSFVPRGGEKLFF